This T cell receptor (beta chain) stems from a study of breast tumors, draining lymph nodes, adjacent tissues. Comment on this clonotype: A much more abundant neighbour one base away suggests this may be a read error. This likely comes from a read error, as the CDR3 has no conserved phenylalanine or tryptophan at its end.

The CDR3 is 17 amino acids. Germline assignment: CDR1 MNHEY and CDR2 SMNVEV (reference sequence). Trimming left V 6 bases short and J 0 bases short, with 18 bases between. Each CDR3 protein gets one entry after TCRdb re-called the multiplex PCR reads with MiXCR. The table lists about 20,000 distinct CDR3 sequences, roughly 30% of them singletons. Source material: breast tumor tissue. The TCR was taken from a female donor with breast cancer. Some clones in this sample may be carry-over from other donors' samples. V and J are TRBV27 and TRBJ1-5; D is uncertain. The CDR3 loop is CASSPIHRVYSNQPQHS. The CDR3 nucleotides are TGTGCCAGCAGCCCAATCCACAGAGTATATAGCAATCAGCCCCAGCATTCT.